Detailed here is one T cell receptor (beta chain). This record belongs to a study of shared clonotypes between healthy human individuals. Repertoires were generated with immunoSEQ multiplex PCR, while TCRdb's copy carries only in-frame clones and drops some. The table has 2,500,000 or so clones, more than 90% seen once. Germline V gives CDR1 SEHNR, CDR2 FQNEAQ (reference sequence). The CDR3 contains 15 residues. Losses at the gene ends were 5 bases for V and 2 bases for J; bases not matched to a gene: 2. Sequenced material: naive CD4+ T cells sorted from blood. Indicated subset: CD45RA+ positively selected. This sequence originates from a man in his late teens or twenties in good health. The chain uses TRBV7-9 and TRBJ2-7; TRBD2 matches 14 bases. Here the CDR3 reads CASSEGLAGAYEQYF. In nucleotides, the CDR3 is TGTGCCAGCAGCGAGGGACTAGCGGGAGCCTACGAGCAGTACTTC.